A selection of T cell receptor beta chains follows, all from one sample in a study of CXCR3-negative and CXCR3-positive naive CD8 T cells. One entry per CDR3 protein, without DNA, is what TCRdb gives after re-calling the 5' RACE reads. Recorded for this sample: approximately 66,000 distinct CDR3 sequences. Sequencing was carried out using naive CXCR3- CD8+ T cells from blood. The origin of the receptors is a human donor in good health. Some clones in this sample may be carry-over from other donors' samples. Each CDR3 is given with its conserved first and last residue. Fields, in order: J gene, clone size, V gene, CDR3 protein. Size values are once, few and many counts, or a class for expanded clones, and some rows have none.

TRBJ2-7	NA	TRBV2	CASSARLAGSYEQYF
TRBJ2-7	NA	TRBV5-1	CASSLGDWSSYEQYF
TRBJ2-1	NA	TRBV7-3	CASSLRASSYNEQFF
TRBJ2-1	NA	TRBV7-2	CASSLLGNYNEQFF
TRBJ2-5	NA	TRBV29-1	CSVDTGWQETQYF
TRBJ2-3	NA	TRBV7-9	CASSPQIAQYF
TRBJ1-5	NA	TRBV20-1	CSARLLGQPQHF
TRBJ2-7	NA	TRBV29-1	CSVESGTDQSYEQYF
TRBJ2-5	NA	TRBV7-9	CAVLTSELYQETQYF
TRBJ2-7	NA	TRBV7-6	CASSFAGGTYEQYF
TRBJ2-1	NA	TRBV7-9	CASSLAGGLAGRYNEQFF
TRBJ1-4	NA	TRBV6-1	CASSERTGADDEKLFF
TRBJ2-7	NA	TRBV9	CASSVEASGGYYEQYF
TRBJ2-4	NA	TRBV6-6	CASSGAKNIQYF
TRBJ2-7	medium-sized	TRBV29-1	CSVVEGSPYEQYF
TRBJ2-1	NA	TRBV6-6	CASSWTSGGRADNEQFF
TRBJ2-5	NA	TRBV7-8	CASSLTSGSRETQYF
TRBJ2-5	NA	TRBV11-2	CASSLDGSMQTQYF
TRBJ1-4	NA	TRBV7-8	CASSVTGTVVSTNEKLFF
TRBJ2-5	NA	TRBV25-1	CATGQGGENQYF
TRBJ2-7	NA	TRBV15	CATSREEREWSYEQYF
TRBJ2-3	NA	TRBV28	CSTRDYTDTQYF
TRBJ2-7	NA	TRBV7-6	CASSLAAGGTYEQYF
TRBJ2-1	NA	TRBV25-1	CASSEIAGSSYNEQFF
TRBJ2-3	NA	TRBV7-9	CASSPPTGGRTDTQYF
TRBJ2-7	NA	TRBV3-1	CASSQARTAPYEQYF